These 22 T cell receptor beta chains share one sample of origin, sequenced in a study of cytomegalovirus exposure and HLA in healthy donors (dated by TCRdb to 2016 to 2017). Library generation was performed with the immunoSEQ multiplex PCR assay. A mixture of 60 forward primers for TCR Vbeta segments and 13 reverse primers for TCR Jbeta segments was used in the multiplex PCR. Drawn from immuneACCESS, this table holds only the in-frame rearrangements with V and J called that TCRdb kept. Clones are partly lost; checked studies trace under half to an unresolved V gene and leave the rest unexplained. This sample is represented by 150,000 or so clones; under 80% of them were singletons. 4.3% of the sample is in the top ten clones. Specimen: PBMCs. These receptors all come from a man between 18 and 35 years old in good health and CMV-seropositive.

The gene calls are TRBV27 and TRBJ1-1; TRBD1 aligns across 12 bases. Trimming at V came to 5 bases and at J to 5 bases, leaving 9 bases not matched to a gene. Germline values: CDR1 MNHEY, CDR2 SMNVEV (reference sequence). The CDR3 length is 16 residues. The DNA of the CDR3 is TGTGCCAGCAGTCGGCTACAGGGACAGGGGGCAACTGAAGCTTTCTTT. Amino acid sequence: CASSRLQGQGATEAFF.

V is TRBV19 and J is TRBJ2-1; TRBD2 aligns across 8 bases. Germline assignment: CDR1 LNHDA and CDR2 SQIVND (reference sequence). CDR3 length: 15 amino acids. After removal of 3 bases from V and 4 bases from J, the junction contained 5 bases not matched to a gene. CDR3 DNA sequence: TGTGCCAGTAGTATGGGGGTAGCGGGGTACAATGAGCAGTTCTTC. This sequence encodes CASSMGVAGYNEQFF.

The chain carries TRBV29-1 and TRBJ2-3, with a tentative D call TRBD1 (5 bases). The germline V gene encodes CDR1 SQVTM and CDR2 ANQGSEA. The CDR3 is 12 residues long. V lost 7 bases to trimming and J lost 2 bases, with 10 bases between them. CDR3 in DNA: TGCAGCGCCATCAGGGTCACAGATACGCAGTATTTT. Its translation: CSAIRVTDTQYF.

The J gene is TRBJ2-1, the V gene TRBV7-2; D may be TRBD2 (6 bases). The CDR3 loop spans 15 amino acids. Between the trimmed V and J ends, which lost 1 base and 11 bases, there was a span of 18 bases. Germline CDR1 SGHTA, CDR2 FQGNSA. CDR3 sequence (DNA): TGTGCCAGCAGCTTAGAAGGAGCGGGCGGGACCCAGCAGTTCTTC. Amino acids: CASSLEGAGGTQQFF. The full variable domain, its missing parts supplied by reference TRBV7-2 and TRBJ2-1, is GAGVSQSPSNKVTEKGKDVELRCDPISGHTALYWYRQSLGQGLEFLIYFQGNSAPDKSGLPSDRFSAERTGGSVSTLTIQRTQQEDSAVYLCASSLEGAGGTQQFFGPGTRLTVL.

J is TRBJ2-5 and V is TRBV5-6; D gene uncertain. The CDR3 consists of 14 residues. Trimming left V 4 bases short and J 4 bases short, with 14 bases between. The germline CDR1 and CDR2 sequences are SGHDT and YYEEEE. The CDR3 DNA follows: TGTGCCAGCAGCCTGGCCCCTTCCGGAGAGACCCAGTACTTC. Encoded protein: CASSLAPSGETQYF.

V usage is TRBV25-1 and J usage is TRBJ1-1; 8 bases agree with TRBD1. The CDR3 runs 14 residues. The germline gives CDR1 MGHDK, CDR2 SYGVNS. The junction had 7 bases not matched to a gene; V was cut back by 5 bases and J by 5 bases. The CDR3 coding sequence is TGTGCCAGCAGTTATGGGACAGGAGGAACTGAAGCTTTCTTT. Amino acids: CASSYGTGGTEAFF.

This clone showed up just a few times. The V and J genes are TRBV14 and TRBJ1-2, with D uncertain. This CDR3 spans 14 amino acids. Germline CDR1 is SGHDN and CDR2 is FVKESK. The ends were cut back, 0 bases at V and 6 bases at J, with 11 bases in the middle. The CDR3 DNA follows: TGTGCCAGCAGCCAAGATCTGGAGCTTAATGGCTACACCTTC. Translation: CASSQDLELNGYTF.

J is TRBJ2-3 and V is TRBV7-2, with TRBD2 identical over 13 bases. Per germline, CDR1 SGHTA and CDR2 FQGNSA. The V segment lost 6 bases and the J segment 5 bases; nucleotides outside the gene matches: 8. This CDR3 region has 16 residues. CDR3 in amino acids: CASRAGLAGVRDTQYF. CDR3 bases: TGTGCCAGCAGAGCCGGACTAGCGGGAGTGAGAGATACGCAGTATTTT.

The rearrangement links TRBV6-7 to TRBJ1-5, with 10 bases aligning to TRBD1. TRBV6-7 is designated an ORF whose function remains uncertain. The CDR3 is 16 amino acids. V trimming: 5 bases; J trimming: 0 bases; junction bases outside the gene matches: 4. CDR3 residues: CASSRDRGNSNQPQHF. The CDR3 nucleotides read TGTGCCAGCAGTCGGGACAGGGGCAATAGCAATCAGCCCCAGCATTTT.

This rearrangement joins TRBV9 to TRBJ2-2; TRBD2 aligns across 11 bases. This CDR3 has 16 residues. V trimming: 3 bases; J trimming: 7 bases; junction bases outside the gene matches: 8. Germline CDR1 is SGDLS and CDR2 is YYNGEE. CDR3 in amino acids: CASSGLAGGNGGELFF. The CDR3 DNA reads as TGTGCCAGCAGCGGGCTAGCGGGAGGTAATGGCGGGGAGCTGTTTTTT.

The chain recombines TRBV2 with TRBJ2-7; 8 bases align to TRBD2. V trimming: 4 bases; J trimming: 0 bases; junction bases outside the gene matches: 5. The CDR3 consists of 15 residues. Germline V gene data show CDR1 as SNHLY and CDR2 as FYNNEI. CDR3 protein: CASSGLAISSYEQYF. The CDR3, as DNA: TGTGCCAGCAGTGGACTAGCGATAAGCTCCTACGAGCAGTACTTC.

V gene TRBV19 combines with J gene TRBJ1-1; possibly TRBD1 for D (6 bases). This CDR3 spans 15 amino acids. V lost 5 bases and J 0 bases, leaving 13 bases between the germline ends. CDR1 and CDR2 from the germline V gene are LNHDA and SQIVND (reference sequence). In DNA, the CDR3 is TGTGCCAGTAGTCCCCGCGGACAGCTGAACACTGAAGCTTTCTTT. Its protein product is CASSPRGQLNTEAFF. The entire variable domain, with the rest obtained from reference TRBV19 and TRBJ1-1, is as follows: DGGITQSPKYLFRKEGQNVTLSCEQNLNHDAMYWYRQDPGQGLRLIYYSQIVNDFQKGDIAEGYSVSREKKESFPLTVTSAQKNPTAFYLCASSPRGQLNTEAFFGQGTRLTVV.

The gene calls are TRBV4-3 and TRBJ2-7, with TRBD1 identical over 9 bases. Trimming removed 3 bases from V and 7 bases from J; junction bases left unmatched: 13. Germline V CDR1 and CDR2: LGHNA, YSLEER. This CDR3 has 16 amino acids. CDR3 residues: CASSQSPGQGKGEQYF. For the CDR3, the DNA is TGCGCCAGCAGCCAGTCTCCGGGACAGGGAAAGGGTGAGCAGTACTTC.

Here the CDR3 reads CASSELGRKDTEAFF. Here the CDR3 DNA reads TGTGCCAGCAGTGAATTAGGGAGAAAGGACACTGAAGCTTTCTTT. The chain carries TRBV25-1 and TRBJ1-1; D call uncertain. The CDR3 extends over 15 amino acids. In germline, CDR1 is MGHDK, CDR2 SYGVNS. V lost 1 base and J 3 bases, leaving 12 bases between the germline ends.

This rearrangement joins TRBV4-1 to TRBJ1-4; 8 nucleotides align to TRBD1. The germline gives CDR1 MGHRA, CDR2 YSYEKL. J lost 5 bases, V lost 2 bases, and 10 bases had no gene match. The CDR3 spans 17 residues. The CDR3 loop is CASSQPWLGQGNEKLFF. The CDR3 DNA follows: TGCGCCAGCAGCCAACCCTGGTTAGGACAGGGAAATGAAAAACTGTTTTTT.

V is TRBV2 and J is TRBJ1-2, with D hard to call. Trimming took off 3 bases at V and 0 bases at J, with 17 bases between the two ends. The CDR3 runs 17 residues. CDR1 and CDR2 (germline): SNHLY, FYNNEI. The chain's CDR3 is CASSDLDWDTSNYGYTF. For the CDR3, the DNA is TGTGCCAGCAGTGACCTGGACTGGGATACGTCTAACTATGGCTACACCTTC. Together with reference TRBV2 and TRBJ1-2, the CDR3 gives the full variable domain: EPEVTQTPSHQVTQMGQEVILRCVPISNHLYFYWYRQILGQKVEFLVSFYNNEISEKSEIFDDQFSVERPDGSNFTLKIRSTKLEDSAMYFCASSDLDWDTSNYGYTFGSGTRLTVV.

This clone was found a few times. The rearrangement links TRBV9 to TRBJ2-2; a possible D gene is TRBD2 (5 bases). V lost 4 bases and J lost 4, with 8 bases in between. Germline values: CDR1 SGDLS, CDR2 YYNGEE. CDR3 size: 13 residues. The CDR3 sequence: CASSRDSTGELFF. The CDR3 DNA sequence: TGTGCCAGCAGCCGGGATTCCACCGGGGAGCTGTTTTTT. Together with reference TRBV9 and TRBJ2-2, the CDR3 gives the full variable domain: DSGVTQTPKHLITATGQRVTLRCSPRSGDLSVYWYQQSLDQGLQFLIQYYNGEERAKGNILERFSAQQFPDLHSELNLSSLELGDSALYFCASSRDSTGELFFGEGSRLTVL.

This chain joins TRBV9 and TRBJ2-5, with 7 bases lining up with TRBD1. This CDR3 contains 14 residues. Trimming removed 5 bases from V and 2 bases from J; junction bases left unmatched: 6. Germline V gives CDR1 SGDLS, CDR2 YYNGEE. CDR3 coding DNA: TGTGCCAGCAGTCGAACAGGGGTACAAGAGACCCAGTACTTC. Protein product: CASSRTGVQETQYF.

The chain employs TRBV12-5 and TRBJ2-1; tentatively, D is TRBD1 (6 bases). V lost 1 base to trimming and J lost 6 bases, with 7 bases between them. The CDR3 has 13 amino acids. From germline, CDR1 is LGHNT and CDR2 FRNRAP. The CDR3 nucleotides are TGTGCTAGTGGTTTGGACAGGGTCAATGAGCAGTTCTTC. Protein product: CASGLDRVNEQFF.

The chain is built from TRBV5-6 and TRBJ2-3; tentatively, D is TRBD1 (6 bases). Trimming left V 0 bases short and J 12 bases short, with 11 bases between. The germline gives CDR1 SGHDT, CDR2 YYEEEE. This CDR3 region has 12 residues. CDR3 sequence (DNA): TGTGCCAGCAGCTTGGGGGGGCGAGGACAGTATTTT. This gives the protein CASSLGGRGQYF.

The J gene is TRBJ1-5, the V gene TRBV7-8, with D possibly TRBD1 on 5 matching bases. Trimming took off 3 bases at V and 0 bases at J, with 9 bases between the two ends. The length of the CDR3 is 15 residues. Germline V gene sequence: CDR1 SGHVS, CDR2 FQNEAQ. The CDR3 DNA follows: TGTGCCAGCAGCTTTACAGGCCTTAGCAATCAGCCCCAGCATTTT. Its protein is CASSFTGLSNQPQHF.

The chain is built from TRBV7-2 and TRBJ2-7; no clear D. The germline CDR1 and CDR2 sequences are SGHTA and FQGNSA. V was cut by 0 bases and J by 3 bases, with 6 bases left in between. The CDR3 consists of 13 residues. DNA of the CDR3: TGTGCCAGCAGCTTAGCTCTATTCTACGAGCAGTACTTC. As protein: CASSLALFYEQYF.